A selection of T cell receptor beta chains follows, all from one sample in a study of T cell repertoires in cytomegalovirus infection. These receptors' targets are unknown. TCRdb re-analysed the reads in MiXCR, keeping a single row per CDR3 protein. This sample has approximately 990,000 distinct CDR3 sequences; around 30% occur once, and the top ten carry about an eighth. Sequencing used cultured CD8+ T cells from PBMCs, obtained from culture after CMV antigen stimulation. The source is a human donor in good health (CMV status not recorded). Some clones in this sample may be carry-over from other donors' samples. Each CDR3 is given with its conserved first and last residue. The order of the fields is D gene, clone size, J gene, V gene, CDR3 DNA, CDR3 protein. A D gene is named only where the DNA matches it firmly. Clone size appears in some rows only: once, few, many, or a class for an expanded clone.

>NA|NA|TRBJ1-5|TRBV2
TGTGCCAGCAGTGACCGACACGAGGCCAATCAGCCCCAGCATTTT
CASSDRHEANQPQHF
>TRBD2|many|TRBJ2-1|TRBV7-2
TGTGCCAGCAGCTTAGCTGGATTCGGGGGGTCCTTCGATAACAGTGAGCAGTTCTTC
CASSLAGFGGSFDNSEQFF
>TRBD1|few|TRBJ2-1|TRBV6-1
TGTGCCAGCAGTGAATGGGACAGGGGAAACAATGAGCAGTTCTTC
CASSEWDRGNNEQFF
>NA|once|TRBJ1-2|TRBV10-3
TGTGCCATCAGCGTCCGACGGGGACCGCTAAACTATGGCTACACCTTC
CAISVRRGPLNYGYTF
>TRBD1|NA|TRBJ1-5|TRBV19
TGTGCCAGTAGTATAGGGACAGGGCATAGCAATCAGCCCCAGCATTTT
CASSIGTGHSNQPQHF
>NA|NA|TRBJ1-1|TRBV11-2
TGTGCCAACAGGATCGCCCAGTGGGGGAACACTGAAGCTTTCTTT
CANRIAQWGNTEAFF
>TRBD1|NA|TRBJ1-5|TRBV5-8
TGTGCCAGCAGCCGGGAGGGACAGGGCCATCCTAATCAGCCCCAGCATTTT
CASSREGQGHPNQPQHF
>NA|few|TRBJ2-1|TRBV15
TGTGCCACCAGCAGAGATAGTAGTGGACAGATCTACAATGAGCAGTTCTTC
CATSRDSSGQIYNEQFF
>NA|many|TRBJ2-4|TRBV7-3
TGTGCCAGCAGCGCACTTGCGTCCCACGGCATTCAGTACTTC
CASSALASHGIQYF
>NA|NA|TRBJ1-5|TRBV6-2/TRBV6-3
TGTGCCAGCAGTCCGACTGATGGCAGAAATCAGCCCCAGCATTTT
CASSPTDGRNQPQHF
>NA|NA|TRBJ2-1|TRBV10-3
TGTGCCATCAGTTCACTACAGGGACCTGAGCAGTTCTTC
CAISSLQGPEQFF
>TRBD1|NA|TRBJ2-6|TRBV12-5
TGTGCTAGTGGTTTGACCTCCGGGACAGGAAAATCTGGGGCCAACGTCCTGACTTTC
CASGLTSGTGKSGANVLTF
>NA|NA|TRBJ1-2|TRBV6-2/TRBV6-3
TGTGCCAGCAGTTACCAGACAGTATCAGAGGGCTACACCTTC
CASSYQTVSEGYTF
>NA|few|TRBJ1-2|TRBV4-3
TGCGCCAGCAGCCAAGGGGGGGGGATTTATGGCTACACCTTC
CASSQGGGIYGYTF
>NA|NA|TRBJ1-1|TRBV6-5
TGTGCCAGCAGTAACAGGCAGAACACTGAAGCTTTCTTT
CASSNRQNTEAFF
>TRBD1|many|TRBJ2-7|TRBV7-6
TGTGCCAGCAGCCCCCGAGGGACAGGTTACGAGCAGTACTTC
CASSPRGTGYEQYF
>NA|NA|TRBJ1-2|TRBV6-2/TRBV6-3
TGTGCCAGCAGCAGAGAGGGGACCAACTATGGCTACACCTTC
CASSREGTNYGYTF
>TRBD1|few|TRBJ1-4|TRBV7-2
TGTGCCAGCAGCTGGGATTGGGGACAGGGGGAGGAAAAACTGTTTTTT
CASSWDWGQGEEKLFF
>TRBD1|many|TRBJ2-1|TRBV7-6
TGTGCCAGCAGCTCCCCAGGACAGGGGGACAATGAGCAGTTCTTC
CASSSPGQGDNEQFF
>NA|many|TRBJ2-3|TRBV7-2
TGTGCCAGCAGCAAAAAAGGTTTACTCACAGATACGCAGTATTTT
CASSKKGLLTDTQYF
>NA|NA|TRBJ2-3|TRBV5-1
TGCGCCAGCAGCTCGGATAGCGGTTTCGATACGCAGTATTTT
CASSSDSGFDTQYF
>TRBD1|many|TRBJ1-2|TRBV7-2
TGTGCCAGCAACGTTCGGACAGGGACCCCCTATGGCTACACCTTC
CASNVRTGTPYGYTF
>TRBD2|many|TRBJ2-2|TRBV7-2
TGTGCCAGCAGCTTACCCTCAGCGGGGGCACCTACCGGGGAGCTGTTTTTT
CASSLPSAGAPTGELFF
>NA|many|TRBJ1-5|TRBV7-2
TGTGCCAGCAGCTTGACAGCAGGATCGAATCAGCCCCAGCATTTT
CASSLTAGSNQPQHF
>NA|few|TRBJ1-6|TRBV6-5
TGTGCCAGCAGTTACTCGGCTTGGGAGGATTATAATTCACCCCTCCACTTT
CASSYSAWEDYNSPLHF
>TRBD1|NA|TRBJ2-4|TRBV29-1
TGCAGCGCCACGATCCAAAAAGACAGGGCCGTAGCCAAAAACATTCAGTACTTC
CSATIQKDRAVAKNIQYF
>TRBD1|NA|TRBJ2-2|TRBV4-1
TGCGCCAGCAGCCAGGGGACAGGGTCCAACACCGGGGAGCTGTTTTTT
CASSQGTGSNTGELFF
>TRBD2|NA|TRBJ2-3|TRBV5-1
TGCGCCAGCAGCTTCCCGGCTAGCGGGGGGGCCTTAGATACGCAGTATTTT
CASSFPASGGALDTQYF
>NA|NA|TRBJ1-2|TRBV7-2
TGTGCCAGCCTCGGGGCAGGGAATGGCTACACCTTC
CASLGAGNGYTF
>TRBD2|few|TRBJ2-1|TRBV9
TGTGCCAGCAGCCGGACTAGCGGGGGGGACAATGAGCAGTTCTTC
CASSRTSGGDNEQFF
>NA|NA|TRBJ2-4|TRBV6-6
TGTGCCAGCAGTTACTCGACGGCCACGAACATTCAGTACTTC
CASSYSTATNIQYF
>NA|few|TRBJ2-2|TRBV4-3
TGCGCCAGCAAAAAAGAGGTGGGACTGAACACCGGGGAGCTGTTTTTT
CASKKEVGLNTGELFF
>NA|NA|TRBJ2-7|TRBV10-3
TGTGCCATCAGAATACAGGGCAAACGGTCCTACGAGCAGTACTTC
CAIRIQGKRSYEQYF
>NA|many|TRBJ1-1|TRBV28
TGTGCCAGCAGTTTAGCGGGGGCCCAGAACACTGAAGCTTTCTTT
CASSLAGAQNTEAFF
>TRBD1|NA|TRBJ2-5|TRBV4-1
TGCGCCAGCAGCCAAACAGGGACAGGGGCCGGGACCCAGTACTTC
CASSQTGTGAGTQYF
>TRBD2|NA|TRBJ2-3|TRBV24-1
TGTGCCACCAGTGATTGGACTAGCGGGGGGTTTCCAGATACGCAGTATTTT
CATSDWTSGGFPDTQYF
>NA|NA|TRBJ2-4|TRBV27
TGTGCCAACAGTTTCCGGGACCATTCCGGTGGCAAAAACATTCAGTACTTC
CANSFRDHSGGKNIQYF
>NA|NA|TRBJ1-2|TRBV14
TGTGCCAGCAGCCATTGGGACCAGAGCTACACCTTC
CASSHWDQSYTF
>NA|NA|TRBJ2-5|TRBV4-1
TGCGCCAGCAGCCCCGAGAACAGGTTCCAAGAGACCCAGTACTTC
CASSPENRFQETQYF
>TRBD1|few|TRBJ2-7|TRBV6-1
TGTGCCAGCAGTGGGGACAGTGAAACCTACGAGCAGTACTTC
CASSGDSETYEQYF
>TRBD2|few|TRBJ2-1|TRBV27
TGTGCCAGCAGTTGGGCTAGCGGTTCGAATGAGCAGTTCTTC
CASSWASGSNEQFF
>TRBD1|NA|TRBJ1-6|TRBV25-1
TGTGCCAGCAGTGAAATGGACAGGGCGGATTCACCCCTCCACTTT
CASSEMDRADSPLHF
>NA|few|TRBJ1-2|TRBV7-6
TGTGCCAGCACCCCTACCCGGACGGAACCCTATGGCTACACCTTC
CASTPTRTEPYGYTF
>NA|few|TRBJ2-7|TRBV12-3/TRBV12-4
TGTGCCAGCAGTTTAAGTTCGGACAGTTCCTACGAGCAGTACTTC
CASSLSSDSSYEQYF
>NA|NA|TRBJ2-3|TRBV3-1
TGTGCCAGCAGCCAAGGACAGCAACCTAGCACAGATACGCAGTATTTT
CASSQGQQPSTDTQYF
>NA|NA|TRBJ2-1|TRBV27
TGTGCCAGCAGCCCTGTCTTTGGGGGGAATGAGCAGTTCTTC
CASSPVFGGNEQFF
>NA|NA|TRBJ2-5|TRBV7-9
TGTGCCATCAGGACCCAAGAGACCCAGTACTTC
CAIRTQETQYF
>NA|NA|TRBJ1-1|TRBV27
TGTGCCAGCAGTTTGGACAGCCCAATGAACACTGAAGCTTTCTTT
CASSLDSPMNTEAFF
>NA|NA|TRBJ2-4|TRBV28
TGTGCCAGCAGTTTACAGGACCCTGAGGGAAACATTCAGTACTTC
CASSLQDPEGNIQYF
>NA|NA|TRBJ2-2|TRBV20-1
TGCAGTGCTAGAGTTTCCGGGACGCCGAACACCGGGGAGCTGTTTTTT
CSARVSGTPNTGELFF
>TRBD1|many|TRBJ2-7|TRBV7-8
TGTGCCAGCAGCTTTAGGACAGGGCGCTACGAGCAGTACTTC
CASSFRTGRYEQYF
>NA|NA|TRBJ1-3|TRBV23-1
TGCGCCAGCAGTCAAGAGGAGGGTTGCTCTGGAAACACCATATATTTT
CASSQEEGCSGNTIYF
>TRBD2|NA|TRBJ2-1|TRBV6-6
TGTGCCAGCACCACCCGGGACAAACTAGCGGGGGGCAATGAGCAGTTCTTC
CASTTRDKLAGGNEQFF
>NA|many|TRBJ1-1|TRBV7-6
TGTGCCAGCAGTACGACGGGGATGAACACTGAAGCTTTCTTT
CASSTTGMNTEAFF
>TRBD1|NA|TRBJ2-1|TRBV2
TGTGCCAGCAGGGGGTATCGGACAGGGTCCTACAATGAGCAGTTCTTC
CASRGYRTGSYNEQFF
>NA|many|TRBJ1-5|TRBV6-5
TGTGCCAGCAGCTTACTGGGGGTCTTGGGGGATCAGCCCCAGCATTTT
CASSLLGVLGDQPQHF
>NA|once|TRBJ2-7|TRBV19
TGTGCCAGTAGTAAGGCAGGTACTTACGAGCAGTACTTC
CASSKAGTYEQYF
>TRBD2|NA|TRBJ2-3|TRBV7-8
TGTGCCAGCAGCTTAGTGGCGGGGGGGTCTGAAGATACGCAGTATTTT
CASSLVAGGSEDTQYF
>NA|NA|TRBJ2-2|TRBV9
TGTGCCAGCAGCGTAAGCGGTGCCGGGGAGCTGTTTTTT
CASSVSGAGELFF